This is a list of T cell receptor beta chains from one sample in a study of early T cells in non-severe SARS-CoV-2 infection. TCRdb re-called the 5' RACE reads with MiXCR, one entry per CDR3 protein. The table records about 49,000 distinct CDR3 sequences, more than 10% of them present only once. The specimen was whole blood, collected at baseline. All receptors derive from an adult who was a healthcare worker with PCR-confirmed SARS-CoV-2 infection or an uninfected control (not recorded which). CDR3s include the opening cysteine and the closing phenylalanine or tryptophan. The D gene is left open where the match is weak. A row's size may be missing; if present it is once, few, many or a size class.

TGTGCCAGCACAGGACCAGACATGAGCACAGATACGCAGTATTTT	CASTGPDMSTDTQYF	.	.	TRBV7-9	TRBJ2-3
TGTGCCACCAGTGATTCGAGGACTAGAAAAGAGACCCAGTACTTC	CATSDSRTRKETQYF	few	TRBD2	TRBV24-1	TRBJ2-5
TGTGCCAGCAGCCCTGACGCCGGGAGGGCCCGGGAGACCCAGTACTTC	CASSPDAGRARETQYF	.	TRBD2	TRBV11-3	TRBJ2-5
TGTGCCAGCAGCCCGCCAGGACTAGCGAACACCGGGGAGCTGTTTTTT	CASSPPGLANTGELFF	few	TRBD2	TRBV7-9	TRBJ2-2
TGTGCCAGCAGGCGGGGCGGGGCCCAAGAGACCCAGTACTTC	CASRRGGAQETQYF	.	.	TRBV12-3/TRBV12-4	TRBJ2-5
TGTGCCAGCAGCCACACGGGACCGGGAATGGGAGAAGCTTTCTTT	CASSHTGPGMGEAFF	.	.	TRBV7-8	TRBJ1-1
TGCGCCAGCAGCTTCGTTCATAGCTCTGGAAACACCATATATTTT	CASSFVHSSGNTIYF	.	.	TRBV4-3	TRBJ1-3
TGCAGTGCTCCTAGCGGGAGGGCCCCCAATGAGCAGTTCTTC	CSAPSGRAPNEQFF	few	TRBD2	TRBV20-1	TRBJ2-1
TGTGCCAGCTCACCACCTGGCCACGAGCAGTACTTC	CASSPPGHEQYF	.	.	TRBV18	TRBJ2-7
TGCAGTGCTGTAGGGATGAGCGGGAGCGTTACCTACGAGCAGTACTTC	CSAVGMSGSVTYEQYF	many	TRBD2	TRBV20-1	TRBJ2-7
TGTGCCAGCAGCTTAAACGGGGTGCGGACGGGAGATTCGCTGTATTTT	CASSLNGVRTGDSLYF	.	.	TRBV7-3	TRBJ2-3
TGTGCCAGCAGCTACGACAGGGAGGCCAACTATGGCTACACCTTC	CASSYDREANYGYTF	many	TRBD1	TRBV6-6	TRBJ1-2
TGTGCCAGCAGCTTAGATCCAAAGGCCTGGAAGGACACTGAAGCTTTCTTT	CASSLDPKAWKDTEAFF	once	.	TRBV11-3	TRBJ1-1
TGCGCCAGCAGCTTGCCGGGGGAGGCCAAAAACATTCAGTACTTC	CASSLPGEAKNIQYF	.	.	TRBV5-1	TRBJ2-4
TGTGGGACTAGCGGGGCACACCACGAATACAATGAGCAGTTCTTC	CGTSGAHHEYNEQFF	medium-sized	TRBD2	TRBV28	TRBJ2-1
TGCGCCAGCAGCTTGGCCACAGGTAGGCCCCAGCATTTT	CASSLATGRPQHF	.	.	TRBV5-1	TRBJ1-5
TGTGCCAGCAGTTACTCGAAACAGACCGCCTACGAGCAGTACTTC	CASSYSKQTAYEQYF	few	.	TRBV6-6	TRBJ2-7
TGTGCCAGCAGGATTAGCGGGAGTCTTTACGAGCAGTACTTC	CASRISGSLYEQYF	few	TRBD2	TRBV28	TRBJ2-7
TGTGCCAGCTCACCGGCGCAGTACTCTGGAAACACCATATATTTT	CASSPAQYSGNTIYF	few	.	TRBV18	TRBJ1-3
TGTGCCAGCAGCTTGGGACGCACTGAAGCTTTCTTT	CASSLGRTEAFF	medium-sized	.	TRBV5-4	TRBJ1-1
TGTGCCAGCAGTAAAGGAAGGAGGCCAGCCTACAATGAGCAGTTCTTC	CASSKGRRPAYNEQFF	.	.	TRBV6-2/TRBV6-3	TRBJ2-1
TGTGCCAGCAGCGTGACAGGAACTAACTATGGCTACACCTTC	CASSVTGTNYGYTF	.	.	TRBV7-2	TRBJ1-2
TGTGCCAGCAGCCCTCAGGGGCAGGTGAATTCACCCCTCCACTTT	CASSPQGQVNSPLHF	.	.	TRBV6-5	TRBJ1-6
TGTGCCAGCAGCAAGGGCCGGGACTCCTCCTACAATGAGCAGTTCTTC	CASSKGRDSSYNEQFF	.	.	TRBV12-3/TRBV12-4	TRBJ2-1
TGTGCCAGCAGTTCGATGGGCTCTGGGGCCAACGTCCTGACTTTC	CASSSMGSGANVLTF	medium-sized	.	TRBV6-2/TRBV6-3	TRBJ2-6
TGTGCCAGCACCCCGGGGAACTCCTACAATGAGCAGTTCTTC	CASTPGNSYNEQFF	many	.	TRBV7-2	TRBJ2-1
TGTGCCAGCAGCTTAGGTAGCGGGGTAGTTCGGATCTTC	CASSLGSGVVRIF	.	TRBD2	TRBV11-3	TRBJ2-1
TGTGCCAGCAGCCCCACTCGACTAGGCCGTTTGGATGAGCAGTTCTTC	CASSPTRLGRLDEQFF	.	.	TRBV7-9	TRBJ2-1
TGTGCCAGCAGTTTGTTTACTACCCCGGAGGGGGCCAAAAACATTCAGTACTTC	CASSLFTTPEGAKNIQYF	.	.	TRBV28	TRBJ2-4
TGCAGTGCTAGGCGCACCGGGGCCGGCTACACCTTC	CSARRTGAGYTF	.	.	TRBV20-1	TRBJ1-2
TGTGCCAGCAGCTTAAACAGGGGGCGAGGCTACACCTTC	CASSLNRGRGYTF	few	TRBD1	TRBV7-8	TRBJ1-2
TGCAGTGCTAATTCAGGGGGCTTAGAGACCCAGTACTTC	CSANSGGLETQYF	once	TRBD1	TRBV20-1	TRBJ2-5
TGCGCCAGCAGCCGTTCGTTCTGGAGTCGAGGAAACATTCAGTACTTC	CASSRSFWSRGNIQYF	many	.	TRBV4-3	TRBJ2-4